The sequence of this TCR beta chain was determined in a study of OX40 agonist ivuxolimab in advanced cancers. At the level of the study: Every patient in dose escalation had hepatocellular carcinoma, melanoma, renal cell or head and neck cancer. Notes on the study in general: In the 0.1 to 3.0 mg/kg range, CD4+ and CD8+ blood T cells had expanded clonally by week 6.

CDR3 length equals 20 residues. Trimming shortened V by 2 bases and J by 4 bases, and 28 bases separated the two germline ends. Germline V gene lookup returns CDR1 MNHNS and CDR2 SASEGT. This table comes from immunoSEQ multiplex PCR, and its TCRdb copy is limited to in-frame clones, with some not included. The table records tens of thousands of clones, around 81% of them present only once. This clone was found a few times. Its specificity is unknown. Autoimmune disease history or systemic immunosuppression was exclusionary. The sample in question was CD4+ or CD8+ T cells sorted from blood, obtained in a trial of the OX40 agonist ivuxolimab. The chain is built from TRBV6-1 and TRBJ2-3; D assignment may be TRBD1 or TRBD2 (7 bases each). This TCR came from an adult with an advanced solid tumor such as melanoma, head and neck, liver or kidney cancer. The CDR3 region has the DNA TGTGCCAGCAGTGAAAGGCCATCAGGGGGGGGCCTGATCACCGCAGATACGCAGTATTTT. This encodes CASSERPSGGGLITADTQYF.